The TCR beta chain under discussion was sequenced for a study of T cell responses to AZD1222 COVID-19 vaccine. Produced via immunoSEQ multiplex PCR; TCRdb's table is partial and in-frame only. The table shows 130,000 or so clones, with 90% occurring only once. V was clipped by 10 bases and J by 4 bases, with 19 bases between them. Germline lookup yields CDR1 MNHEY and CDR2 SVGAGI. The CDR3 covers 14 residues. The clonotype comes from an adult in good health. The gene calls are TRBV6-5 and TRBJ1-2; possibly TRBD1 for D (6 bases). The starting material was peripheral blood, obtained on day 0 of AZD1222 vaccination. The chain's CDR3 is CATGAQQVGYGYTF. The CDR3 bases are TGTGCCACGGGGGCCCAACAGGTGGGCTATGGCTACACCTTC.